These T cell receptor beta chains were read from a single sample in a study of CD8 T cells in ankylosing spondylitis. From the 5' RACE reads, TCRdb called clonotypes with MiXCR, one entry per CDR3 protein. The table includes around 150,000 distinct CDR3 sequences, around 32% detected once. The sample taken for sequencing was synovial fluid, either unsorted or a sorted T cell fraction (not recorded which). These receptors were taken from a male donor with ankylosing spondylitis. CDR3s include the opening cysteine and the closing phenylalanine or tryptophan. The order of the fields is V gene, D gene, J gene, CDR3 protein. D genes are given only for firm matches.

V: TRBV7-2
D: NA
J: TRBJ2-3
CDR3: CASSPDYLSTDTQYF

V: TRBV6-2/TRBV6-3
D: NA
J: TRBJ2-1
CDR3: CASRGDFSYNEQFF

V: TRBV7-8
D: NA
J: TRBJ1-4
CDR3: CASSQGSQAPPNEKLFF

V: TRBV6-2/TRBV6-3
D: NA
J: TRBJ2-1
CDR3: CASSPAMGSYNEQFF

V: TRBV7-9
D: NA
J: TRBJ2-3
CDR3: CASSLVLAGPRDTQYF

V: TRBV7-8
D: TRBD2
J: TRBJ2-5
CDR3: CASSLVTAGGRQETQYF

V: TRBV7-3
D: NA
J: TRBJ2-2
CDR3: CASSPRGTGELFF

V: TRBV14
D: TRBD1
J: TRBJ1-2
CDR3: CASSQEQGVLGYTF

V: TRBV5-8
D: TRBD2
J: TRBJ2-5
CDR3: CASSFHPSGRGGTQYF

V: TRBV5-1
D: NA
J: TRBJ2-1
CDR3: CASSLGVNEQFF

V: TRBV3-1
D: TRBD1
J: TRBJ1-2
CDR3: CASSPRIGAGGAYGYTF

V: TRBV29-1
D: TRBD1
J: TRBJ1-2
CDR3: CSGGQGAMGYTF

V: TRBV16
D: NA
J: TRBJ2-5
CDR3: CASSHLRQGTQETQYF

V: TRBV6-2/TRBV6-3
D: NA
J: TRBJ2-2
CDR3: CASSRGAWELFF

V: TRBV20-1
D: TRBD1
J: TRBJ1-4
CDR3: CSATGDRNEKLFF

V: TRBV4-1
D: NA
J: TRBJ2-3
CDR3: CASSQGSGPQTDTQYF